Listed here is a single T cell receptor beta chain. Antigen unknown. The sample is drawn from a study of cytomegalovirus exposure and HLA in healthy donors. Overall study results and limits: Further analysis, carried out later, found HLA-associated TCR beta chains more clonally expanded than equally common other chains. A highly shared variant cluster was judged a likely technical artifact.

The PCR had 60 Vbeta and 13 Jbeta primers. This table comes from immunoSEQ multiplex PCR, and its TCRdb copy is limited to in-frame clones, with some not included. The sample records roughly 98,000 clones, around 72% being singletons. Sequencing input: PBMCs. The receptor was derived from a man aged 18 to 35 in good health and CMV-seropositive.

The CDR3 coding sequence is TGTGCCAGCAGTGAATTCTGGGGCGGAACTGGAAATTCACCCCTCCACTTT. This translates into CASSEFWGGTGNSPLHF. The chain carries TRBV6-1 and TRBJ1-6; D perhaps matches TRBD1 (5 bases). V was clipped by 2 bases and J by 7 bases, with 18 bases between them. Germline lookup yields CDR1 MNHNS and CDR2 SASEGT. The CDR3 is 17 amino acids.